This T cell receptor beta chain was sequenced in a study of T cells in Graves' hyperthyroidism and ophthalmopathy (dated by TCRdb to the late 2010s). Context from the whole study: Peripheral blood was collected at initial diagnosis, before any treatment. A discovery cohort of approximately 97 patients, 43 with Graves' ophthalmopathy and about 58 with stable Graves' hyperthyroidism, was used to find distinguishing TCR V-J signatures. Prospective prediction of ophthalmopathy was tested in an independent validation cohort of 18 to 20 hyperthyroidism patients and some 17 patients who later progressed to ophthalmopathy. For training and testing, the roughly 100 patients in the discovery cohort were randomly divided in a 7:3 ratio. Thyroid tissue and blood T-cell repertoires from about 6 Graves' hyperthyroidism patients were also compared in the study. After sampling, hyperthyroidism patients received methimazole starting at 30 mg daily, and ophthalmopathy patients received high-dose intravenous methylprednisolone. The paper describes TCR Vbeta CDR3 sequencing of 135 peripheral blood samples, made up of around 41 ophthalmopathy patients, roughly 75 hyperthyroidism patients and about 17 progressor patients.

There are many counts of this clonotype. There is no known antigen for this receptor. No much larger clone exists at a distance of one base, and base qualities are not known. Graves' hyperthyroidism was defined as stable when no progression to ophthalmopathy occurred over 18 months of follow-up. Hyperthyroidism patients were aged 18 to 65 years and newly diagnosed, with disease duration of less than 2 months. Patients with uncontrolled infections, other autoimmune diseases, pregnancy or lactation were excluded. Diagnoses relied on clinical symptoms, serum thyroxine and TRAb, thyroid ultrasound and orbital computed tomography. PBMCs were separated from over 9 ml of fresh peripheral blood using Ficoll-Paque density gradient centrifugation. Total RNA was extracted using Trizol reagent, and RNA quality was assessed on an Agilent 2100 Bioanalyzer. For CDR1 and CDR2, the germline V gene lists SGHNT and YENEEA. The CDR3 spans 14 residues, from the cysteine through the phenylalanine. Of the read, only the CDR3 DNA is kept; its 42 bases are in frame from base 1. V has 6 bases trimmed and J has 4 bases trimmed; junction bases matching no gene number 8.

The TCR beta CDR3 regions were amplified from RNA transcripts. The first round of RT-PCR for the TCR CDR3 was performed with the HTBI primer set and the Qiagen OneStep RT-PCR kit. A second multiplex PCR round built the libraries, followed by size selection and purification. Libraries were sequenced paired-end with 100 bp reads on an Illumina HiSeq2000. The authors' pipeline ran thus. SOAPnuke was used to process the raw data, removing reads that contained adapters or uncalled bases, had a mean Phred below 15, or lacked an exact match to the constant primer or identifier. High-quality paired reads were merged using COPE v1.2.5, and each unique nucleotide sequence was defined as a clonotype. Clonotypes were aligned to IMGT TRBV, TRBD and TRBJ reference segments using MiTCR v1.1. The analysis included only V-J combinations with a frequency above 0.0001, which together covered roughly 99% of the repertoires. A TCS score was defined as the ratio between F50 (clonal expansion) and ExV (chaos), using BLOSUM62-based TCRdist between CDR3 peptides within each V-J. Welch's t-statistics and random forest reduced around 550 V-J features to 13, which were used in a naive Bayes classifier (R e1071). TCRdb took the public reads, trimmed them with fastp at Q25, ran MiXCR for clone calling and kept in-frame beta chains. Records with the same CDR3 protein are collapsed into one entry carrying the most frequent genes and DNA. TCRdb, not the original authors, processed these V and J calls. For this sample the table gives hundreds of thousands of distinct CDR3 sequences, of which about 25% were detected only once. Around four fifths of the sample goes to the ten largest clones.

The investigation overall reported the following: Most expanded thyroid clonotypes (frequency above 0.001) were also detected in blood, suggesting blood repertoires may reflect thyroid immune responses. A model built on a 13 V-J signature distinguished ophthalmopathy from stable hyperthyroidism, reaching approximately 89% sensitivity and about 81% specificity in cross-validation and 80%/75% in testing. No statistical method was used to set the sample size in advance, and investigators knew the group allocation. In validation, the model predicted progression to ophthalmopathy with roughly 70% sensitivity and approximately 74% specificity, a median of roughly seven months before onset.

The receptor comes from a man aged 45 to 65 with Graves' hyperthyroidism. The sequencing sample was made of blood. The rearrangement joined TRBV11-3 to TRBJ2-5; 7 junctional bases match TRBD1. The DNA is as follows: TGTGCCAGCAGTGAGGGGGCTAGAGGAGAGACCCAGTACTTC. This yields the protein CASSEGARGETQYF.